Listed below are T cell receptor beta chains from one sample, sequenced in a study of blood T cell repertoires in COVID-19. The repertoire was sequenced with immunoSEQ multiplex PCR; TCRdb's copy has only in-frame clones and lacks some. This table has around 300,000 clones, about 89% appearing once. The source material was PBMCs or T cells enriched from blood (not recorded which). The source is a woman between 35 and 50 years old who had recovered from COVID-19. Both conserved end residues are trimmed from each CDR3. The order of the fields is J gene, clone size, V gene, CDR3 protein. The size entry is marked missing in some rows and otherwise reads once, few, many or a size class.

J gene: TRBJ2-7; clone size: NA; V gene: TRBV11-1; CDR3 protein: ASSPWGGGPSYEQY
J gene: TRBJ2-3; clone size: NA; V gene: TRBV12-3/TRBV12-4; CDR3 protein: ASSRGSTDTQY
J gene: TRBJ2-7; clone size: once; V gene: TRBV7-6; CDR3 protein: ASSKISGGLTYEQY
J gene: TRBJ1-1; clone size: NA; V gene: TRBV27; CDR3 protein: ASSLSPGRRTEAF
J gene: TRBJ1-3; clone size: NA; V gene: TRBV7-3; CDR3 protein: ASSLTGTGNTIY
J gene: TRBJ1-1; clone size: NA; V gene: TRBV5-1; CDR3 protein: ASSLARGNMNTEAF
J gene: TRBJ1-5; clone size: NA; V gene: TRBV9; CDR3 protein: ASSPSGASNQPQH
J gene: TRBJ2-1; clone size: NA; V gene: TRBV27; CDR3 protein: ASSLFRAGSSNEQF
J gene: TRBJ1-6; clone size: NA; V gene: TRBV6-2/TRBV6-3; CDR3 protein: ASSPGTGRGRGNSPLH
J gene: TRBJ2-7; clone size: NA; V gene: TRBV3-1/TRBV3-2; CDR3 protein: ASSQDRSAVYEQY
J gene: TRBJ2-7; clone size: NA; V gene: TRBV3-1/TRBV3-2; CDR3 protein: ASSRTSGSYEQY
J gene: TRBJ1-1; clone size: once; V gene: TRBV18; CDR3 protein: ASSPERTHYTEAF
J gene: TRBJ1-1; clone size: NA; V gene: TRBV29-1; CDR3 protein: SVEWLRDSAEAF
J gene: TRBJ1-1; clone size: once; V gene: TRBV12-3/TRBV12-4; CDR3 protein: ASSVSLNTEAF
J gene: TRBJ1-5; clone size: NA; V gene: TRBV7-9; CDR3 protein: ASSWVGEAQH
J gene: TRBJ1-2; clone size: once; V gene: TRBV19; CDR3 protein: ASSIGGLYGYT
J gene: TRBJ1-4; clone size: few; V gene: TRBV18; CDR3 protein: ASSQGSRLSEKLF
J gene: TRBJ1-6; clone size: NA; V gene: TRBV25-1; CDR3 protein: ASSDRDRDTYNSPLH
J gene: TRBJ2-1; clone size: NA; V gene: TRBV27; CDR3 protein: ASRREGVRGSYNEQF
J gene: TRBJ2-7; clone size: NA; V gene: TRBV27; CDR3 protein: ASGPLSGSPYEQY
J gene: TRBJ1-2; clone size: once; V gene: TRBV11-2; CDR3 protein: ASSLDPGPGGGYT
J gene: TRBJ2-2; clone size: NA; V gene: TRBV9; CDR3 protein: ASSAGLDSGLAGSGELF
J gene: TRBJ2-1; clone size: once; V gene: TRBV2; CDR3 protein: ASNRDSYNEQF
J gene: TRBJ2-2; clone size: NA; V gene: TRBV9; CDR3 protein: ASSSRGAVGTGELF
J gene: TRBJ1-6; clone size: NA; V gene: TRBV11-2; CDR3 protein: ASGVVTGGSYNSPLH
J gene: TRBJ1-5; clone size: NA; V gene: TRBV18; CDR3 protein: ASSPNHSNNQPQH
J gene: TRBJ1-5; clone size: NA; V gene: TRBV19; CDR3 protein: ASKSAVLNQPQH
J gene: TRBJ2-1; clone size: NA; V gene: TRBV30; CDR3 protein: AWSADRHNEQF
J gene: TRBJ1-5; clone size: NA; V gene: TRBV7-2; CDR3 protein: ASSLGSTGRNQPQH
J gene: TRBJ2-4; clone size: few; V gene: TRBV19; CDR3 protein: ASSRDAGVAKNIQY
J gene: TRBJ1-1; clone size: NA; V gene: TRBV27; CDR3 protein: ASSPGTGGYSEAF
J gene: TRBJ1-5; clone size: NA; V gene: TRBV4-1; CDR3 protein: ASSLTADSLQPQH
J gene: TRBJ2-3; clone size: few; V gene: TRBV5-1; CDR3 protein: ASSTGESTDTQY
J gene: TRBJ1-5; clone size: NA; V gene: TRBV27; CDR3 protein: ASSLSRGNQPQH
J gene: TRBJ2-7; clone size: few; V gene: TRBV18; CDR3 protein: ASSSAASGGYEQY
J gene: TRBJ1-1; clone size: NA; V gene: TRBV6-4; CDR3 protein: ASRPQGWGRNTEAF
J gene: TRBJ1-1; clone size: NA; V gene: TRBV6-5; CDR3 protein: ASERGGSHTEAF
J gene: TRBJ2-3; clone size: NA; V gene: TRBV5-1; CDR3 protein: ASSAWTSGRTGGDTQY
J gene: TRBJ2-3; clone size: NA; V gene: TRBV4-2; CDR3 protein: ASSQEPSTDTQY
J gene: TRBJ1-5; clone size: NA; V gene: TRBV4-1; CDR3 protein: ASSPGQGAVLQPQH
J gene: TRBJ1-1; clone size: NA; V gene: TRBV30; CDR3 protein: AWSVLVNTEAF
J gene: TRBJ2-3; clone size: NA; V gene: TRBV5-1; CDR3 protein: ASSSGDLTDTQY
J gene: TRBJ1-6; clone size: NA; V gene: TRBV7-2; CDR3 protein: ASSPYQGVYNSPLH
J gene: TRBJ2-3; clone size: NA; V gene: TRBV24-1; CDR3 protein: ATSGGQGTDTQY
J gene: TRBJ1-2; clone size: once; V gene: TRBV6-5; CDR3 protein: ASSPTENYGYT
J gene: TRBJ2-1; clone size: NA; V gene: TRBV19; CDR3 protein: ASSIRRADEQF
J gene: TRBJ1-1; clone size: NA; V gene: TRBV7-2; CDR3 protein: ASSLAFQGALRGAF
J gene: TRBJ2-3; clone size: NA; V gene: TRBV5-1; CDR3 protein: ASTVTGGTDTQY